This is a list of T cell receptor beta chains from one sample in a study of T cell responses to AZD1222 COVID-19 vaccine. Produced via immunoSEQ multiplex PCR; TCRdb's table is partial and in-frame only. The profile shows around 100,000 clones, around nine tenths of them singletons. The sample here was peripheral blood, taken 28 days after the second dose of the MenACWY control vaccine. These receptors came from an adult who received the MenACWY meningococcal vaccine as a control. The CDR3 runs from the conserved cysteine through the conserved F or W. Each record gives: clone size, J gene, V gene, D gene, CDR3 protein, CDR3 DNA. D genes are given only for firm matches. Where a row states a size, it is once, few, many or the class of an expanded clone; other rows omit it.

clone_size: NA; j_call: TRBJ2-5; v_call: TRBV19; d_call: TRBD2; cdr3_aa: CASRGLAGGEETQYF; cdr3_nt: TGTGCCAGTAGAGGACTAGCGGGGGGGGAAGAGACCCAGTACTTC
clone_size: NA; j_call: TRBJ2-7; v_call: TRBV4-2; d_call: TRBD1; cdr3_aa: CASSRETGGLYEQYF; cdr3_nt: TGTGCCAGCAGCCGGGAAACAGGGGGTCTCTACGAGCAGTACTTC
clone_size: few; j_call: TRBJ1-4; v_call: TRBV7-3; d_call: TRBD1; cdr3_aa: CASSPGTAIYEKLFF; cdr3_nt: TGTGCCAGCAGCCCAGGGACAGCAATTTATGAAAAACTGTTTTTT
clone_size: NA; j_call: TRBJ1-1; v_call: TRBV7-9; d_call: NA; cdr3_aa: CASRLSSGNTEAFF; cdr3_nt: TGTGCCAGCAGACTAAGTTCAGGGAACACTGAAGCTTTCTTT
clone_size: NA; j_call: TRBJ2-2; v_call: TRBV12-3/TRBV12-4; d_call: NA; cdr3_aa: CASRYTGELFF; cdr3_nt: TGTGCCAGCAGGTACACCGGGGAGCTGTTTTTT
clone_size: NA; j_call: TRBJ2-7; v_call: TRBV19; d_call: TRBD2; cdr3_aa: CASAATSGSYEQYF; cdr3_nt: TGTGCCAGCGCAGCGACTAGCGGATCCTACGAGCAGTACTTC
clone_size: NA; j_call: TRBJ2-7; v_call: TRBV12-3/TRBV12-4; d_call: NA; cdr3_aa: CASSSTYEQYF; cdr3_nt: TGTGCCAGCAGTTCTACCTACGAGCAGTACTTC
clone_size: NA; j_call: TRBJ2-2; v_call: TRBV2; d_call: NA; cdr3_aa: CASSGDTGELFF; cdr3_nt: TGTGCCAGCAGTGGGGACACCGGGGAGCTGTTTTTT
clone_size: NA; j_call: TRBJ2-7; v_call: TRBV28; d_call: NA; cdr3_aa: CASSLGSYEQYF; cdr3_nt: TGTGCCAGCAGTTTGGGCTCCTACGAGCAGTACTTC
clone_size: once; j_call: TRBJ1-2; v_call: TRBV7-2; d_call: NA; cdr3_aa: CASSLAATGPQRGYTF; cdr3_nt: TGTGCCAGCAGCTTAGCGGCGACAGGCCCCCAGCGTGGCTACACCTTC
clone_size: NA; j_call: TRBJ2-3; v_call: TRBV4-2; d_call: NA; cdr3_aa: CASSQGGESRDTQYF; cdr3_nt: TGTGCCAGCAGCCAAGGGGGGGAGTCGAGGGATACGCAGTATTTT
clone_size: NA; j_call: TRBJ1-2; v_call: TRBV7-9; d_call: TRBD1; cdr3_aa: CASSLGFGQANYGYTF; cdr3_nt: TGTGCCAGCAGCTTAGGCTTTGGACAGGCCAACTATGGCTACACCTTC
clone_size: NA; j_call: TRBJ2-4; v_call: TRBV28; d_call: NA; cdr3_aa: CASSPSGGENIQYF; cdr3_nt: TGTGCCAGCAGTCCCTCAGGGGGGGAAAACATTCAGTACTTC
clone_size: NA; j_call: TRBJ1-5; v_call: TRBV19; d_call: NA; cdr3_aa: CASRGGRRNQPQHF; cdr3_nt: TGTGCCAGTAGGGGAGGGAGACGCAATCAGCCCCAGCATTTT
clone_size: NA; j_call: TRBJ2-1; v_call: TRBV18; d_call: NA; cdr3_aa: CASSPQGMEPNEQFF; cdr3_nt: TGTGCCAGCTCACCACAGGGCATGGAACCTAATGAGCAGTTCTTC
clone_size: NA; j_call: TRBJ2-7; v_call: TRBV7-8; d_call: NA; cdr3_aa: CASRPRDGTYEQYF; cdr3_nt: TGTGCCAGCAGACCCCGGGACGGAACCTACGAGCAGTACTTC
clone_size: NA; j_call: TRBJ2-7; v_call: TRBV5-5; d_call: NA; cdr3_aa: CASSLELGYEQYF; cdr3_nt: TGTGCCAGCAGCCTCGAGCTGGGCTACGAGCAGTACTTC
clone_size: NA; j_call: TRBJ2-7; v_call: TRBV5-1; d_call: TRBD1; cdr3_aa: CASRSSDRDEQYF; cdr3_nt: TGCGCCAGCAGATCCTCGGACAGGGACGAGCAGTACTTC
clone_size: NA; j_call: TRBJ2-7; v_call: TRBV5-1; d_call: NA; cdr3_aa: CASSLWGATKSNEQYF; cdr3_nt: TGCGCCAGCAGCTTGTGGGGGGCGACCAAGTCCAACGAGCAGTACTTC
clone_size: NA; j_call: TRBJ1-1; v_call: TRBV15; d_call: NA; cdr3_aa: CATSRDRGTEAFF; cdr3_nt: TGTGCCACCAGCAGAGATAGGGGCACTGAAGCTTTCTTT
clone_size: NA; j_call: TRBJ1-6; v_call: TRBV11-3; d_call: NA; cdr3_aa: CASSLDGSRGSPLHF; cdr3_nt: TGTGCCAGCAGCTTAGATGGGTCGCGAGGTTCACCCCTCCACTTT
clone_size: NA; j_call: TRBJ1-3; v_call: TRBV7-2; d_call: TRBD1; cdr3_aa: CASSPGGSHSGNTIYF; cdr3_nt: TGTGCCAGCAGCCCAGGGGGATCACACTCTGGAAACACCATATATTTT
clone_size: NA; j_call: TRBJ1-2; v_call: TRBV28; d_call: NA; cdr3_aa: CASSSGGANYGYTF; cdr3_nt: TGTGCCAGCAGTTCCGGTGGAGCTAACTATGGCTACACCTTC
clone_size: NA; j_call: TRBJ1-2; v_call: TRBV7-9; d_call: TRBD1; cdr3_aa: CASSFPQGGIYGYTF; cdr3_nt: TGTGCCAGCAGCTTTCCACAGGGGGGGATCTATGGCTACACCTTC
clone_size: NA; j_call: TRBJ1-5; v_call: TRBV6-1; d_call: TRBD1; cdr3_aa: CASSGQGALRGSNQPQHF; cdr3_nt: TGTGCCAGCAGTGGACAGGGGGCCCTCCGGGGGAGCAATCAGCCCCAGCATTTT
clone_size: NA; j_call: TRBJ1-1; v_call: TRBV3-1/TRBV3-2; d_call: NA; cdr3_aa: CASSLRQAQAFF; cdr3_nt: TGTGCCAGCAGCCTTCGACAGGCACAAGCTTTCTTT
clone_size: NA; j_call: TRBJ1-2; v_call: TRBV27; d_call: TRBD1; cdr3_aa: CASSQAGQGPINYGYTF; cdr3_nt: TGTGCCAGCAGCCAAGCGGGACAGGGCCCTATTAACTATGGCTACACCTTC
clone_size: few; j_call: TRBJ2-7; v_call: TRBV7-9; d_call: TRBD1; cdr3_aa: CASSLDRGEQYF; cdr3_nt: TGTGCCAGCAGCTTAGACAGGGGAGAGCAGTACTTC
clone_size: NA; j_call: TRBJ2-3; v_call: TRBV18; d_call: NA; cdr3_aa: CASSPYAADTQYF; cdr3_nt: TGTGCCAGCTCACCATACGCTGCAGATACGCAGTATTTT
clone_size: NA; j_call: TRBJ2-3; v_call: TRBV5-6; d_call: NA; cdr3_aa: CASSLWTGITDTQYF; cdr3_nt: TGTGCCAGCAGCTTGTGGACGGGGATAACAGATACGCAGTATTTT
clone_size: NA; j_call: TRBJ1-2; v_call: TRBV3-1/TRBV3-2; d_call: NA; cdr3_aa: CASSLGPGGRNGYTF; cdr3_nt: TGTGCCAGCAGCCTAGGCCCCGGGGGTCGGAATGGCTACACCTTC
clone_size: NA; j_call: TRBJ2-7; v_call: TRBV7-2; d_call: NA; cdr3_aa: CASSLAVGRYEQYF; cdr3_nt: TGTGCCAGCAGCTTAGCGGTAGGGCGCTACGAGCAGTACTTC
clone_size: NA; j_call: TRBJ2-2; v_call: TRBV6-5; d_call: TRBD1; cdr3_aa: CASVPGQLNTGELFF; cdr3_nt: TGTGCCAGCGTTCCGGGACAGCTAAACACCGGGGAGCTGTTTTTT
clone_size: NA; j_call: TRBJ1-1; v_call: TRBV7-2; d_call: NA; cdr3_aa: CASSLERGGTEAFF; cdr3_nt: TGTGCCAGCAGCTTGGAGCGGGGGGGGACTGAAGCTTTCTTT
clone_size: NA; j_call: TRBJ1-4; v_call: TRBV7-6; d_call: NA; cdr3_aa: CASSLGAADRNEKLFF; cdr3_nt: TGTGCCAGCAGCTTAGGAGCGGCGGATAGGAATGAAAAACTGTTTTTT
clone_size: NA; j_call: TRBJ1-1; v_call: TRBV18; d_call: TRBD1; cdr3_aa: CASSPGQLGNTEAFF; cdr3_nt: TGTGCCAGCTCACCGGGACAGCTGGGGAACACTGAAGCTTTCTTT
clone_size: NA; j_call: TRBJ1-2; v_call: TRBV7-8; d_call: NA; cdr3_aa: CASKTAGGRLGGGYTF; cdr3_nt: TGTGCCAGCAAGACGGCGGGGGGTCGATTAGGGGGTGGCTACACCTTC
clone_size: NA; j_call: TRBJ2-7; v_call: TRBV11-2; d_call: NA; cdr3_aa: CASSYRLGNEQYF; cdr3_nt: TGTGCCAGCAGCTATCGTTTGGGGAACGAGCAGTACTTC
clone_size: NA; j_call: TRBJ1-2; v_call: TRBV29-1; d_call: NA; cdr3_aa: CSVWGEDGYTF; cdr3_nt: TGCAGCGTTTGGGGGGAGGATGGCTACACCTTC
clone_size: NA; j_call: TRBJ1-2; v_call: TRBV5-5; d_call: NA; cdr3_aa: CASSLGQSPTYGYTF; cdr3_nt: TGTGCCAGCAGCTTGGGACAGTCCCCCACCTATGGCTACACCTTC
clone_size: NA; j_call: TRBJ2-2; v_call: TRBV19; d_call: TRBD2; cdr3_aa: CASTLAGGPPGELFF; cdr3_nt: TGTGCCAGTACCCTCGCGGGGGGGCCCCCCGGGGAGCTGTTTTTT
clone_size: NA; j_call: TRBJ1-5; v_call: TRBV28; d_call: NA; cdr3_aa: CASSLKGQAPRTQHF; cdr3_nt: TGTGCCAGCAGTTTGAAGGGACAAGCGCCTCGGACCCAGCATTTT
clone_size: NA; j_call: TRBJ1-2; v_call: TRBV30; d_call: TRBD1; cdr3_aa: CAWRGQGAANYGYTF; cdr3_nt: TGTGCCTGGAGAGGACAGGGGGCCGCTAACTATGGCTACACCTTC
clone_size: NA; j_call: TRBJ1-2; v_call: TRBV11-2; d_call: NA; cdr3_aa: CASSPAPTYGYTF; cdr3_nt: TGTGCCAGCAGCCCGGCACCTACCTATGGCTACACCTTC
clone_size: NA; j_call: TRBJ1-6; v_call: TRBV12-3/TRBV12-4; d_call: TRBD1; cdr3_aa: CASSQQGNSPLHF; cdr3_nt: TGTGCCAGCAGCCAACAGGGGAATTCACCCCTCCACTTT
clone_size: NA; j_call: TRBJ1-1; v_call: TRBV5-1; d_call: NA; cdr3_aa: CASSRDPNTEAFF; cdr3_nt: TGCGCCAGCAGCAGAGATCCGAACACTGAAGCTTTCTTT
clone_size: few; j_call: TRBJ1-5; v_call: TRBV10-1; d_call: NA; cdr3_aa: CASSGTTPQPQHF; cdr3_nt: TGCGCCAGCAGTGGGACGACCCCTCAGCCCCAGCATTTT
clone_size: NA; j_call: TRBJ1-6; v_call: TRBV6-5; d_call: TRBD1; cdr3_aa: CASSLQGAGNSPLHF; cdr3_nt: TGTGCCAGCAGTTTACAGGGGGCCGGCAATTCACCCCTCCACTTT
clone_size: few; j_call: TRBJ1-1; v_call: TRBV2; d_call: NA; cdr3_aa: CATRVVPYTEAFF; cdr3_nt: TGTGCCACCCGCGTGGTCCCCTACACTGAAGCTTTCTTT
clone_size: NA; j_call: TRBJ2-5; v_call: TRBV7-3; d_call: NA; cdr3_aa: CASSLQGFGETQYF; cdr3_nt: TGTGCCAGCAGCCTCCAGGGATTTGGAGAGACCCAGTACTTC
clone_size: few; j_call: TRBJ2-1; v_call: TRBV7-2; d_call: NA; cdr3_aa: CASSLSVGSSYNEQFF; cdr3_nt: TGTGCCAGCAGCCTCTCCGTGGGGTCTTCCTACAATGAGCAGTTCTTC
clone_size: NA; j_call: TRBJ1-5; v_call: TRBV6-5; d_call: TRBD1; cdr3_aa: CASGRDRGGQPQHF; cdr3_nt: TGTGCCAGCGGCCGGGACAGGGGAGGCCAGCCCCAGCATTTT
clone_size: NA; j_call: TRBJ1-2; v_call: TRBV5-4; d_call: NA; cdr3_aa: CASSAGRDYGYTF; cdr3_nt: TGTGCCAGCAGCGCGGGGCGGGACTATGGCTACACCTTC
clone_size: NA; j_call: TRBJ2-5; v_call: TRBV5-4; d_call: NA; cdr3_aa: CASRRWGQETQYF; cdr3_nt: TGTGCCAGCAGAAGGTGGGGACAAGAGACCCAGTACTTC
clone_size: NA; j_call: TRBJ1-3; v_call: TRBV6-5; d_call: NA; cdr3_aa: CASSRQYSGNTIYF; cdr3_nt: TGTGCCAGCAGTCGACAGTACTCTGGAAACACCATATATTTT
clone_size: few; j_call: TRBJ1-6; v_call: TRBV2; d_call: NA; cdr3_aa: CASSEKSSYNSPLHF; cdr3_nt: TGTGCCAGCAGTGAAAAGAGCTCCTATAATTCACCCCTCCACTTT